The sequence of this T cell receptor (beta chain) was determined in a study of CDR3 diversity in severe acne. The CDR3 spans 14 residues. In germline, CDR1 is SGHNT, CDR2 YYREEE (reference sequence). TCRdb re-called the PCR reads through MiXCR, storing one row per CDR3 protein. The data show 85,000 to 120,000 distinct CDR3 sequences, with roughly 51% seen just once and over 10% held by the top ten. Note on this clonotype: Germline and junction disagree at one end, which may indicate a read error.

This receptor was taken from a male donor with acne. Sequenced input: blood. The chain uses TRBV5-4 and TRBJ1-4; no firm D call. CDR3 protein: CANSLEVSNEELFF. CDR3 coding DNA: TGTGCCAACAGCTTGGAAGTTTCTAATGAAGAACTGTTTTTT.